This T cell receptor beta chain was obtained from a study of cytomegalovirus exposure and HLA in healthy donors. The primer mix had 60 Vbeta and 13 Jbeta primers. Using immunoSEQ multiplex PCR, the repertoire was profiled, and TCRdb retains in-frame clones only, with some absent. Altogether around 68,000 clones are present, roughly 80% being singletons, with the ten largest covering around 7%. V lost 0 bases to trimming and J lost 9 bases, with 9 bases between them. Germline lookup yields CDR1 GTSNPN and CDR2 SVGIG (reference sequence). The CDR3 has 12 amino acids. The sample consisted of PBMCs. This clonotype was sampled from a woman aged 30 to 39 in good health and CMV-seropositive. This chain joins TRBV30 and TRBJ2-1, with D maybe TRBD1 (5 bases). The CDR3, as DNA: TGTGCCTGGAGTGTACAGGAACGTGAGCAGTTCTTC. Amino acid sequence: CAWSVQEREQFF.